This T cell receptor beta chain was recovered during a study of T cell repertoires in cytomegalovirus infection. Notes on the study in general: Summed public TCR beta family frequency identified CMV carriers bearing the relevant HLA. Dominating the ex vivo response were HLA-C-restricted CMV-specific TCR beta clonotypes.

Remarks on this clonotype: Its target is unknown.

Germline CDR1 is SGDLS and CDR2 is YYNGEE. There are 14 residues in the CDR3. Trimming removed 4 bases from V and 5 bases from J; junction bases left unmatched: 3. TCRdb re-called the reads with MiXCR, one entry per CDR3 protein. Of about 900,000 distinct CDR3 sequences in the sample, more than 25% were seen once. The receptor was derived from a human donor in good health (CMV status not recorded). Some clones in this sample may be carry-over from other donors' samples. Source: cultured CD8+ T cells from PBMCs, taken from culture after CMV antigen stimulation. This rearrangement joins TRBV9 to TRBJ2-1; 10 bases match TRBD2. In nucleotides, the CDR3 is TGTGCCAGCAGCCTCGGGACTAGCGACAATGAGCAGTTCTTC. Translation gives CASSLGTSDNEQFF.